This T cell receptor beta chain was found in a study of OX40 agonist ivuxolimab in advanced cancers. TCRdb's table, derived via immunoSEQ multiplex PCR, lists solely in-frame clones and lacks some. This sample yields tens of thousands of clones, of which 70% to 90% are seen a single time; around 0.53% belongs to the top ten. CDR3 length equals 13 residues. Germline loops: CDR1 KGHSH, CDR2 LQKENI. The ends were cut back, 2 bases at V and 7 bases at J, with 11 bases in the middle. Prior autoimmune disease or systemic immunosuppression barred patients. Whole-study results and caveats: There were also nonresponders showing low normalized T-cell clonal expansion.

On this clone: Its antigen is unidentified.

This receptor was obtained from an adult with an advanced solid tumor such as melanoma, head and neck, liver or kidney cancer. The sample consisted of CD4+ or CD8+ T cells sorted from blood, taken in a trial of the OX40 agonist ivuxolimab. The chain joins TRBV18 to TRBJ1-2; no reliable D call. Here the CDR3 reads CASSPTRELGYTF. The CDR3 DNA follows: TGTGCCAGCTCACCAACCCGGGAACTTGGCTACACCTTC.